The clone carrying this T cell receptor (beta chain) occurred a few times. The antigen remains undetermined. The CDR3 totals 15 residues. Per germline, CDR1 MGHRA and CDR2 YSYEKL. V lost 3 bases and J lost 3; bases outside the gene matches: 7. The sample is drawn from a study of T cells in Graves' hyperthyroidism and ophthalmopathy. The source material, RNA transcripts, was used to amplify TCR beta CDR3 regions. The TCR CDR3 was amplified in a first-round RT-PCR using the HTBI primer set. One entry per CDR3 protein results from TCRdb running MiXCR on the multiplex PCR reads. The profile shows 500,000 to 550,000 distinct CDR3 sequences, nearly 20% of them singletons. Uncontrolled infections, other autoimmune diseases, pregnancy or lactation led to exclusion of patients. Overall study findings and caveats: Patients with ophthalmopathy were separated from those with stable hyperthyroidism by a 13 V-J model. Among clonotypes expanded in thyroid above 0.001, most were also found in blood.

The V call is TRBV4-1, the J call TRBJ2-5, with 7 bases lining up with TRBD1. Material: blood. The TCR comes from a man in his forties with Graves' ophthalmopathy. DNA of the CDR3: TGCGCCAGCAGCCAGGCCGGACAGGTAGAAGAGACCCAGTACTTC. Translating gives CASSQAGQVEETQYF.